The entry below gives a single T cell receptor beta chain sequence along with its context. The data belong to a study of control samples from healthy donors and cancer patients. Sequencing was performed with immunoSEQ multiplex PCR; in TCRdb, only in-frame clones are kept and a portion is missing. The sample holds about 160,000 clones, approximately 90% seen once. V lost 2 bases, J lost 5 bases, and 10 bases lay in between. Germline V gene lookup returns CDR1 SEHNR and CDR2 FQNEAQ (reference sequence). The CDR3 is 14 residues long. The material sequenced was blood. The chain joins TRBV7-9 to TRBJ1-5, with a tentative D call TRBD1 (5 bases). This TCR came from a man aged 25-45 years in good health. CDR3 loop: CASSLMDTYQPQHF. DNA of the CDR3: TGTGCCAGCAGCTTAATGGACACATATCAGCCCCAGCATTTT.